A selection of T cell receptor beta chains follows, all from one sample in a study of early T cells in non-severe SARS-CoV-2 infection. Each CDR3 protein gets one entry after TCRdb re-called the 5' RACE reads with MiXCR. The sample shows around 84,000 distinct CDR3 sequences, roughly an eighth of them seen only once. Sequenced: whole blood. The receptors come from an adult who was a healthcare worker with PCR-confirmed SARS-CoV-2 infection or an uninfected control (not recorded which). The CDR3 runs from the conserved cysteine through the conserved F or W. A D gene is named only where the DNA matches it firmly. Part of the rows lack a size; the others show once, few, many or a class for expanded clones.

cdr3_nt: TGCGCCAGCAGTGAGTCGATGCAGCCGTACGAGCAGTACTTC; cdr3_aa: CASSESMQPYEQYF; v_call: TRBV10-1; j_call: TRBJ2-7; d_call: -; clone_size: few
cdr3_nt: TGTGCCAGCAGGCCGGGACTAGCGGCATGGAAGTTCTTC; cdr3_aa: CASRPGLAAWKFF; v_call: TRBV3-1; j_call: TRBJ2-1; d_call: TRBD2; clone_size: -
cdr3_nt: TGTGCCAGCAGTAACGGGACAGGGCCATCCTACGAGCAGTACTTC; cdr3_aa: CASSNGTGPSYEQYF; v_call: TRBV11-2; j_call: TRBJ2-7; d_call: TRBD1; clone_size: -
cdr3_nt: TGTGCCAGCAGCCAGACGGGACAAGAGACCCAGTACTTC; cdr3_aa: CASSQTGQETQYF; v_call: TRBV7-2; j_call: TRBJ2-5; d_call: -; clone_size: -
cdr3_nt: TGTGCCAGCAGCCCTTCGGCCGGGGACTATGGCTACACCTTC; cdr3_aa: CASSPSAGDYGYTF; v_call: TRBV27; j_call: TRBJ1-2; d_call: -; clone_size: few
cdr3_nt: TGTGCCAGCAATGAAGGACAGGGGGTATTCTTCGGCAATCAGCCCCAGCATTTT; cdr3_aa: CASNEGQGVFFGNQPQHF; v_call: TRBV6-1; j_call: TRBJ1-5; d_call: TRBD1; clone_size: few
cdr3_nt: TGTGCCAGCAGCTTAGCATTGACTAATAGCAATCAGCCCCAGCATTTT; cdr3_aa: CASSLALTNSNQPQHF; v_call: TRBV7-9; j_call: TRBJ1-5; d_call: -; clone_size: few
cdr3_nt: TGCAGCGTTGGACGCCTGGGGGTCGAGCAGTACTTC; cdr3_aa: CSVGRLGVEQYF; v_call: TRBV29-1; j_call: TRBJ2-7; d_call: -; clone_size: few
cdr3_nt: TGTGCCAGCAGTTTAGGCGTATGGACTGAAGCTTTCTTT; cdr3_aa: CASSLGVWTEAFF; v_call: TRBV27; j_call: TRBJ1-1; d_call: -; clone_size: few
cdr3_nt: TGTGCCTGGAGTTCCTCACCCGGGACTAGACGCGAGACCCAGTACTTC; cdr3_aa: CAWSSSPGTRRETQYF; v_call: TRBV30; j_call: TRBJ2-5; d_call: TRBD2; clone_size: few
cdr3_nt: TGTGCCAGCAGCACCGCTCGGGGTGCTAATGAAAAACTGTTTTTT; cdr3_aa: CASSTARGANEKLFF; v_call: TRBV7-9; j_call: TRBJ1-4; d_call: -; clone_size: -
cdr3_nt: TGTGCCAGCAGTTACGCGAGGGGTTGGGGGATGAACACTGAAGCTTTCTTT; cdr3_aa: CASSYARGWGMNTEAFF; v_call: TRBV6-5; j_call: TRBJ1-1; d_call: -; clone_size: many
cdr3_nt: TGTGCCAGCAGTGGGCGGTGGAGGGGCCCCACCGAAGTTCAGTTCTTC; cdr3_aa: CASSGRWRGPTEVQFF; v_call: TRBV6-4; j_call: TRBJ2-1; d_call: -; clone_size: -
cdr3_nt: TGTGCCAGCATTCTCTCCCCGGGACTGCATACCACTGAAGCTTTCTTT; cdr3_aa: CASILSPGLHTTEAFF; v_call: TRBV12-3/TRBV12-4; j_call: TRBJ1-1; d_call: -; clone_size: few
cdr3_nt: TGCAGTGCTAGGAACACCGGGACTAGAATTCATGAGCAGTTCTTC; cdr3_aa: CSARNTGTRIHEQFF; v_call: TRBV20-1; j_call: TRBJ2-1; d_call: TRBD2; clone_size: -
cdr3_nt: TGTGCCAGCTCATACAACCCAGGGGCTGCCGCGACCCAGTACTTC; cdr3_aa: CASSYNPGAAATQYF; v_call: TRBV18; j_call: TRBJ2-5; d_call: -; clone_size: few
cdr3_nt: TGTGCCAGCAGTTTAAGAAGGGCCAAACCTCCGGGAGAGCAGTTCTTC; cdr3_aa: CASSLRRAKPPGEQFF; v_call: TRBV12-3/TRBV12-4; j_call: TRBJ2-1; d_call: -; clone_size: -
cdr3_nt: TGCAGTGCTAGGGGCGAAGACAAAAAGACAGGGATGAACACTGAAGCTTTCTTT; cdr3_aa: CSARGEDKKTGMNTEAFF; v_call: TRBV20-1; j_call: TRBJ1-1; d_call: TRBD1; clone_size: many
cdr3_nt: TGTGCCAGCAGCTCGGGACTTGTCAATGAGCAGTTCTTC; cdr3_aa: CASSSGLVNEQFF; v_call: TRBV7-9; j_call: TRBJ2-1; d_call: -; clone_size: few
cdr3_nt: TGCAGCGTTAGGCGGGAGGGCTGGGGATACAATGAGCAGTTCTTC; cdr3_aa: CSVRREGWGYNEQFF; v_call: TRBV29-1; j_call: TRBJ2-1; d_call: TRBD2; clone_size: -
cdr3_nt: TGTGCCAGCAGCTTAGGTGCAGGGATGAACACTGAAGCTTTCTTT; cdr3_aa: CASSLGAGMNTEAFF; v_call: TRBV7-3; j_call: TRBJ1-1; d_call: -; clone_size: few
cdr3_nt: TGTGCCAGCAGTACCAGCTATTACGGCTCCTACAATGAGCAGTTCTTC; cdr3_aa: CASSTSYYGSYNEQFF; v_call: TRBV12-3/TRBV12-4; j_call: TRBJ2-1; d_call: -; clone_size: few
cdr3_nt: TGTGCCAGCCGTTGGAACGATCGTGGCTACACCTTC; cdr3_aa: CASRWNDRGYTF; v_call: TRBV28; j_call: TRBJ1-2; d_call: -; clone_size: -
cdr3_nt: TGTGCTAGTGGTCTTACAGGGGGAGTCCCCGGGGAGCTGTTTTTT; cdr3_aa: CASGLTGGVPGELFF; v_call: TRBV12-5; j_call: TRBJ2-2; d_call: TRBD1; clone_size: -
cdr3_nt: TGCGCCAGCAGCTTAGGGGGCTCTGGAAACACCATATATTTT; cdr3_aa: CASSLGGSGNTIYF; v_call: TRBV5-1; j_call: TRBJ1-3; d_call: -; clone_size: many
cdr3_nt: TGTGCCAGCAGTCCGAGCGGGAGGGCCACAGATACGCAGTATTTT; cdr3_aa: CASSPSGRATDTQYF; v_call: TRBV28; j_call: TRBJ2-3; d_call: TRBD2; clone_size: -
cdr3_nt: TGTGCCAGCAGAGGCAGGGTCCACGAGCAGTACTTC; cdr3_aa: CASRGRVHEQYF; v_call: TRBV2; j_call: TRBJ2-7; d_call: -; clone_size: few
cdr3_nt: TGTGCCAGCAGTAGGGGGAGAGAGACCCAGTACTTC; cdr3_aa: CASSRGRETQYF; v_call: TRBV28; j_call: TRBJ2-5; d_call: -; clone_size: few
cdr3_nt: TGCGCCAGCAGCCTGGACAGAGAAAAACTGTTTTTT; cdr3_aa: CASSLDREKLFF; v_call: TRBV10-1; j_call: TRBJ1-4; d_call: -; clone_size: few
cdr3_nt: TGTGCCAGCAGTTACGGCGGGAAAGGCGAGCAGTACTTC; cdr3_aa: CASSYGGKGEQYF; v_call: TRBV12-3/TRBV12-4; j_call: TRBJ2-7; d_call: -; clone_size: -
cdr3_nt: TGCGCCAGCAGCCCCCGGCTAGCGGAAAGCACAGATACGCAGTATTTT; cdr3_aa: CASSPRLAESTDTQYF; v_call: TRBV5-1; j_call: TRBJ2-3; d_call: TRBD2; clone_size: -
cdr3_nt: TGTGCCTGGAGTGGCCGACTAGCGGGAAGAATCAATGAGCAGTTCTTC; cdr3_aa: CAWSGRLAGRINEQFF; v_call: TRBV30; j_call: TRBJ2-1; d_call: TRBD2; clone_size: many
cdr3_nt: TGTGCCAGCAGTGAATTTGGGATCGGGACATCTGGGGCCAACGTCCTGACTTTC; cdr3_aa: CASSEFGIGTSGANVLTF; v_call: TRBV6-4; j_call: TRBJ2-6; d_call: -; clone_size: few
cdr3_nt: TGCAGCGTTTTAGTTGGGGAGTCCTATGGCTACACCTTC; cdr3_aa: CSVLVGESYGYTF; v_call: TRBV29-1; j_call: TRBJ1-2; d_call: -; clone_size: once
cdr3_nt: TGTGCCAGCAGCAAATCTTTGGGACAGGGTGTGAATGAGCAGTTCTTC; cdr3_aa: CASSKSLGQGVNEQFF; v_call: TRBV21-1; j_call: TRBJ2-1; d_call: -; clone_size: -
cdr3_nt: TGTGCCAGTAGTATTGGGACTAGCCCAACCGCCTACGAGCAGTACTTC; cdr3_aa: CASSIGTSPTAYEQYF; v_call: TRBV19; j_call: TRBJ2-7; d_call: TRBD2; clone_size: few
cdr3_nt: TGTGCCAGCAGTGATTTCCGGGCCGGCAAAGAAAAACTGTTTTTT; cdr3_aa: CASSDFRAGKEKLFF; v_call: TRBV2; j_call: TRBJ1-4; d_call: -; clone_size: few
cdr3_nt: TGTGCCAGCAGCGCCGGGACAGGATACACCGGGGAGCTGTTTTTT; cdr3_aa: CASSAGTGYTGELFF; v_call: TRBV12-3/TRBV12-4; j_call: TRBJ2-2; d_call: TRBD1; clone_size: few
cdr3_nt: TGTGCCATCAGTGAGAATCAGGGTTTGGACATTCAGTACTTC; cdr3_aa: CAISENQGLDIQYF; v_call: TRBV10-3; j_call: TRBJ2-4; d_call: -; clone_size: many
cdr3_nt: TGTGCCAGCAGCTCTAGCGGGAGGGCCCCAGATACGCAGTATTTT; cdr3_aa: CASSSSGRAPDTQYF; v_call: TRBV7-2; j_call: TRBJ2-3; d_call: TRBD2; clone_size: -
cdr3_nt: TGTGCCAGCAGCTTAGGCGGAGGGGGCGAGCAGTACTTC; cdr3_aa: CASSLGGGGEQYF; v_call: TRBV7-9; j_call: TRBJ2-7; d_call: -; clone_size: -
cdr3_nt: TGTGCCATCAGTGACTTGAGGACTAGCGGGAAGGGGAATGAGCAGTTCTTC; cdr3_aa: CAISDLRTSGKGNEQFF; v_call: TRBV10-3; j_call: TRBJ2-1; d_call: TRBD2; clone_size: many
cdr3_nt: TGTGCCTGGAGTGGGAGTTTTGGGAACACTGAAGCTTTCTTT; cdr3_aa: CAWSGSFGNTEAFF; v_call: TRBV30; j_call: TRBJ1-1; d_call: -; clone_size: -
cdr3_nt: TGTGCCAGCAGTCTAGCGGGAGTCCCCTACAATGAGCAGTTCTTC; cdr3_aa: CASSLAGVPYNEQFF; v_call: TRBV6-2/TRBV6-3; j_call: TRBJ2-1; d_call: TRBD2; clone_size: few
cdr3_nt: TGTGCCAGCAGCACGACCGGGGGCGCCACTGAAGCTTTCTTT; cdr3_aa: CASSTTGGATEAFF; v_call: TRBV6-5; j_call: TRBJ1-1; d_call: -; clone_size: -
cdr3_nt: TGTGCCAGCACCCAGGGACTAGCGGGATTAGATGAGCAGTTCTTC; cdr3_aa: CASTQGLAGLDEQFF; v_call: TRBV12-3/TRBV12-4; j_call: TRBJ2-1; d_call: TRBD2; clone_size: many
cdr3_nt: TGTGCCAGCAGCTATTATAAGAACACTGAAGCTTTCTTT; cdr3_aa: CASSYYKNTEAFF; v_call: TRBV11-2; j_call: TRBJ1-1; d_call: -; clone_size: -
cdr3_nt: TGTGCCAGCAGTTTAACCCCGGCCATTGGAAACACCATATATTTT; cdr3_aa: CASSLTPAIGNTIYF; v_call: TRBV12-3/TRBV12-4; j_call: TRBJ1-3; d_call: -; clone_size: -
cdr3_nt: TGTGCCAGCAGTTTCTCTGCTAGCGGAGACTACGAGCAGTACTTC; cdr3_aa: CASSFSASGDYEQYF; v_call: TRBV12-3/TRBV12-4; j_call: TRBJ2-7; d_call: TRBD2; clone_size: -
cdr3_nt: TGTGCCAGTAGTATTTCGCCGTACGAGCAGTACTTC; cdr3_aa: CASSISPYEQYF; v_call: TRBV19; j_call: TRBJ2-7; d_call: -; clone_size: -
cdr3_nt: TGTGCCAGTAAGGACAGTGGGTATTACGAGCAGTACTTC; cdr3_aa: CASKDSGYYEQYF; v_call: TRBV14; j_call: TRBJ2-7; d_call: -; clone_size: -
cdr3_nt: TGTGCCAGCAGCGAGGGGACCTGGAACACTGAAGCTTTCTTT; cdr3_aa: CASSEGTWNTEAFF; v_call: TRBV7-2; j_call: TRBJ1-1; d_call: -; clone_size: many
cdr3_nt: TGCAGCGTTGATACGACAGGGGCTAACTATGGCTACACCTTC; cdr3_aa: CSVDTTGANYGYTF; v_call: TRBV29-1; j_call: TRBJ1-2; d_call: TRBD1; clone_size: many
cdr3_nt: TGTGCCAGCAGCAGTACGAGGGAGGGCCGGTCCTACGAGCAGTACTTC; cdr3_aa: CASSSTREGRSYEQYF; v_call: TRBV7-9; j_call: TRBJ2-7; d_call: TRBD2; clone_size: few
cdr3_nt: TGTGCCAGCAGTTTAGCGCTGAGTGTACTCTCTGGAAACACCATATATTTT; cdr3_aa: CASSLALSVLSGNTIYF; v_call: TRBV12-3/TRBV12-4; j_call: TRBJ1-3; d_call: -; clone_size: -
cdr3_nt: TGCAGTGCTGGCCACCGAGCGGGAGGGCCTTTGGGTTCGCAGTTCTTC; cdr3_aa: CSAGHRAGGPLGSQFF; v_call: TRBV20-1; j_call: TRBJ2-1; d_call: TRBD2; clone_size: -
cdr3_nt: TGCAGCGTTGAAGATCTTGGGGGGGGTGAGCAGTTCTTC; cdr3_aa: CSVEDLGGGEQFF; v_call: TRBV29-1; j_call: TRBJ2-1; d_call: TRBD2; clone_size: few